This T cell receptor (beta chain) was found in a study of CD8+CD57+ T cells in acquired aplastic anemia. The wider study: When averaged, DNA from sorted CD4+ and CD8+ cells came to around 3.1 ug.

CDR1 and CDR2 from the germline V gene are SNHLY and FYNNEI. V shed 11 bases, J shed 6 bases, and the junction held 12 bases outside the gene matches. The CDR3 covers 13 residues. Study results and limitations: Patients and controls were not found to differ significantly in CD8+ Simpson's diversity.

Points on this clonotype: What it binds is not known.

Genomic DNA templated the TCR beta VDJ and CDR3 profiling. TCRdb itself ran the reads through MiXCR, one entry per CDR3 protein. The sample has more than 150,000 distinct CDR3 sequences, about 44% seen once. CD8+CD57+ cell expansion had been shown by flow cytometry in patients chosen for sequencing. Severe acquired aplastic anemia was present in all patients. At blood sampling, none of the patients had yet received therapy. This receptor was taken from a human donor with aplastic anemia. The sample taken for sequencing was sorted CD4+, CD8+, or CD8+CD57+ T cells (not recorded which) from PBMCs. The rearrangement uses TRBV2 and TRBJ1-2; 7 bases map to TRBD1. Here the CDR3 DNA reads TGTGCCGACACCAGGGGGGGCAGGGATGGCTACACCTTC. It specifies CADTRGGRDGYTF. Complete variable domain (other parts from reference TRBV2 and TRBJ1-2): EPEVTQTPSHQVTQMGQEVILRCVPISNHLYFYWYRQILGQKVEFLVSFYNNEISEKSEIFDDQFSVERPDGSNFTLKIRSTKLEDSAMYFCADTRGGRDGYTFGSGTRLTVV.